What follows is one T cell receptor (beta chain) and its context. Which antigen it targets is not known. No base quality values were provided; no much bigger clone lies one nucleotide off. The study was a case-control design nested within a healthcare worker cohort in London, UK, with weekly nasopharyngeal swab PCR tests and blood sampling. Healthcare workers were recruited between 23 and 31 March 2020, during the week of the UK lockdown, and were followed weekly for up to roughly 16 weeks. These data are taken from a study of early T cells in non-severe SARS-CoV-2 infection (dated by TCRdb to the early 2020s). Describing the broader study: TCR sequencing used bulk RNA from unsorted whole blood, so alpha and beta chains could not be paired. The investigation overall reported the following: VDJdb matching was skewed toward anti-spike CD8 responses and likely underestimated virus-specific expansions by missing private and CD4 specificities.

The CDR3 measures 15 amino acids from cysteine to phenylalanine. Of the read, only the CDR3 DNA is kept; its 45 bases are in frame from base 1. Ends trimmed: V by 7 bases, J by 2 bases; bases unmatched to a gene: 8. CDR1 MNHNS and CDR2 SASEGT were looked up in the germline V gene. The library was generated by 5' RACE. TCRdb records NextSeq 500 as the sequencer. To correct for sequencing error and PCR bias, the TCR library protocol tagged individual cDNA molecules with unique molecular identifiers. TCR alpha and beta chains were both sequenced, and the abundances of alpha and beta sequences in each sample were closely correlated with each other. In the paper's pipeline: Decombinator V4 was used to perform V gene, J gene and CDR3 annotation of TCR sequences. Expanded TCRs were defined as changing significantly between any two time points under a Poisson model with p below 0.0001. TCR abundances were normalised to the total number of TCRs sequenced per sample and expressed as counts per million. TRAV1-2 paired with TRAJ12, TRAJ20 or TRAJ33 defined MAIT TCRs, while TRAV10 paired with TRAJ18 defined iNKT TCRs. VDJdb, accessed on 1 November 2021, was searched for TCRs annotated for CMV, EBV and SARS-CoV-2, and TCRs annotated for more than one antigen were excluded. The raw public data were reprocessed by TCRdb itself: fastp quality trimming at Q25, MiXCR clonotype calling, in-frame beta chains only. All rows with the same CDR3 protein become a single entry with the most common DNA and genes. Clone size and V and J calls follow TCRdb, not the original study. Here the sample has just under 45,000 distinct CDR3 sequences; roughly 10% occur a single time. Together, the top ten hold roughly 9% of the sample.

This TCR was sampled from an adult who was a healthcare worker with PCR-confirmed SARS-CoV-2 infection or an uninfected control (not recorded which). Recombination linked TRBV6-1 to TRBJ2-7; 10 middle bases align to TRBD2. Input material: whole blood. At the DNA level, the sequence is TGTGCCAGCACCACAAGCGGGGGGGTGACCTACGAGCAGTACTTC. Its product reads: CASTTSGGVTYEQYF.